This T cell receptor (beta chain) derives from a study of blood T cells in healthy people across ages (dated by TCRdb to the mid-2010s). Background on the whole study: Template switching captured roughly one uniquely barcoded TCR beta cDNA molecule per two T cells in model experiments. Age-related changes in TCR beta repertoire diversity were measured in the study by deep sequencing normalized with unique cDNA molecular identifiers. The donors were split into four age groups: young (average 16 years), middle-aged (39), aged (about 62) and long-lived (under 85). The study analyzed two additional independent replicas of 1 million unique cDNA reads from the same blood draw for two donors, one aged 18 to 30 and one aged 80 or older. Paper-wide results and their limitations: Estimates of total diversity based on one million sequenced T cells were regarded as lower bounds and as underestimates. The long-lived group showed more naive CD4+ T cells, fewer expanded clones and increased TCR diversity than the aged group, suggesting age selection. The CMV infection status of donors was not known, potentially confounding age-related changes in expanded clonotypes. There was a strong correlation between observed TCR beta diversity and the percentage of naive T cells measured by flow cytometry. Because profiling used bulk unsorted PBMCs, naive and antigen-experienced compartments could not be compared conclusively. As age increased, observed TCR beta diversity per million T cells dropped in a roughly linear way, and a significant reduction was already evident by age around 41.

This clonotype was seen a few times. It lacks a known antigen. Base qualities were left out, and no much larger clone turns up one base away. The germline V gene encodes CDR1 SNHLY and CDR2 FYNNEI. The CDR3 runs 10 residues from the cysteine to the phenylalanine. CDR3 DNA is the only sequence kept; it has 30 bases, read in frame from the first base. A distance of 9 bases separates the germline ends of V and J, which lose 8 bases and 8 bases respectively. Donors were 39 systemically healthy Caucasian individuals from Russia aged roughly 6 to 90 years. Each donor gave about 9.2 milliliters of peripheral blood, drawn into EDTA-treated Vacutainer tubes. Ficoll-Paque density-gradient centrifugation was used to isolate PBMCs, with at least 6 million obtained per sample. Trizol reagent was used to extract total RNA from PBMCs, with at least 5 micrograms per sample. The percentages of naive CD45RAhigh/CD27high T cells were determined by flow cytometry on a PBMC aliquot from every donor.

Receptor amplification or capture employed 5' RACE. Reads for this sample came from an Illumina HiSeq 2500. The second PCR ran for roughly 6 to 11 cycles and used a J-beta primer mix along with a sample-barcoded 5' primer. A template-switch 5' adaptor carrying 12 random nucleotides introduced a unique molecular identifier onto each TCR beta cDNA molecule. Each sample yielded at least 2.5 million CDR3-containing paired-end reads. First-strand cDNA synthesis was performed from all RNA using the Mint cDNA synthesis kit, with priming by a TRBC-specific oligonucleotide. All cDNA was treated with uracil-DNA glycosylase and then went through a first 18-cycle PCR with the universal primers M1SS and BC2_uni_R. Processing in the source paper ran as follows. For normalization, 1 million high-quality reads were randomly selected from each sample, with every read carrying a distinct molecular identifier. Instead of being binned into consensus sequences, reads with shared molecular identifiers were discarded. CDR3 identification, clonotype clustering and error correction used MiTCR with a Q25 quality threshold and the strictest error-elimination algorithm. A nonparametric unseen species model with Euler transformation was used to estimate a lower bound on total TCR beta diversity. TCRdb reprocessed the public reads (quality trimming at Q25 with fastp, clone calling with MiXCR) and kept in-frame beta chains. Every entry covers one CDR3 protein and lists the most common genes and DNA from its rows. The V and J calls were not made by the authors but by TCRdb's processing. The sample includes 750,000 to 850,000 distinct CDR3 sequences, with more than 20% observed a single time. The ten top clones hold 3% to 4% of the sample.

The data were also submitted as part of a second study, on T cells of mothers and their children. The second investigation adds: The donors were nine systemically healthy Caucasian individuals, made up of three mothers and their six children. cDNA synthesis consumed the entire amount of extracted RNA, loaded at approximately 1.6 ug RNA in each 15 ul reaction. Sample barcodes and 2-4 random nucleotides were added via the M1S primer in the second PCR. Over 8 million TCR beta CDR3 reads came from each mother, compared with 3.3 million or so reads from each child. TCR recombination output is similarly shaped by thymic selection in related and unrelated pairs, with a minor effect exerted by inherited differences. Normalized repertoire overlap was always found to be slightly, but never significantly, higher in related mother-child pairs than in unrelated mother-child pairs. Persistent microchimeric T cell clones were not detected, at a sensitivity of approximately 93 clones per million clonotypes. Deep NGS was used in the study to compare the TCR beta repertoires of mothers and children and to look for features that separate related mother-child pairs from unrelated individuals. Mothers averaged around 40 +/- 4 years of age and children averaged around 10 +/- 4 years. After adapter ligation was performed with NEBNext reagents, the libraries were sequenced on an Illumina HiSeq 2000 with 100+100 nt paired-end reads. To prevent cross-contamination, the mother and child libraries were prepared a month apart and were sequenced in separate runs. For each donor, somewhere between about 450,000 and 2,100,000 distinct TCR beta clonotypes were identified. Naive TCR beta clonotypes were estimated from low-frequency clonotypes matched to each donor's FACS-determined naive share, without sorting.

The chain joins TRBV2 to TRBJ1-1; TRBD1 is a weak D gene call, 5 bases matching. The TCR sequence derives from a boy younger than 18 in good health. Material for sequencing was blood. The CDR3 region has the sequence CASGEGEAFF. In nucleotide form, the sequence is TGTGCCAGCGGGGAGGGGGAAGCTTTCTTT.